Listed here is a single T cell receptor beta chain. Its antigen is not identified. These data are taken from a study of chemoradiotherapy in HPV16-positive cancers. Across the whole study: Functional T-cell assays on two HPV16-positive patients' cells defined candidate HPV-specific clones and common TCR motifs.

Study findings and constraints: HPV-specific T cells were functionally defined from only a couple of HPV16-positive patients. During treatment, candidate HPV-specific clones and E7-related motifs expanded in tumor.

Over chemoradiotherapy, repertoires were sampled more than once. The CDR3 runs 16 residues. V gave up 4 bases and J gave up 3 bases, with 19 bases separating them. Germline CDR1 reads SGHVS; CDR2 reads FQNEAQ. TCRdb keeps only in-frame clones here, not all; method: immunoSEQ multiplex PCR. The sample has approximately 6,600 clones, around 85% seen once; the top ten hold more than 6.5%. The receptor's source is a human donor with HPV-associated anogenital cancer. The V gene is TRBV7-8, the J gene TRBJ2-7; tentative D call: TRBD2 (6 bases). The material sequenced was tumor tissue, taken from a patient who underwent chemoradiotherapy. The CDR3 DNA is TGTGCCAGCAGCTCCCCCGGTAGGGCGGGGCTCTACGAGCAGTACTTC. Translated, it gives CASSSPGRAGLYEQYF.